The 30 T cell receptor beta chains presented below share a single source sample, sequenced in a study of blood T cell repertoires in COVID-19. The table came from immunoSEQ multiplex PCR; TCRdb's copy has only in-frame clones and leaves some out. The table shows about 220,000 clones, with more than 70% occurring only once. Sequenced input: peripheral blood. All receptors come from a woman aged 80 or older with acute or convalescent COVID-19.

The V and J genes are TRBV6-1 and TRBJ1-2; 7 nucleotides agree with TRBD1. The germline CDR1 and CDR2 sequences are MNHNS and SASEGT. V was clipped by 4 bases and J by 0 bases; unmatched bases: 8. The CDR3 contains 16 residues. The CDR3 nucleotides read TGTGCCAGCAGTGGGGACAGACGAGCAGCTAACTATGGCTACACCTTC. It codes for CASSGDRRAANYGYTF.

This clone was counted between two and nine times. The J gene is TRBJ2-5, the V gene TRBV14, with TRBD2 as a possible D gene (6 bases). The CDR3 has 14 amino acids. Germline V lookup: CDR1 SGHDN, CDR2 FVKESK. V was trimmed by 1 base and J by 7 bases, leaving 13 bases between them. This CDR3 is CASSQALTSGTQYF. Here the CDR3 DNA reads TGTGCCAGCAGCCAAGCATTGACTAGTGGGACCCAGTACTTC.

This CDR3 reads CASSQAAGSYNSPLHF. DNA of the CDR3: TGTGCCAGCAGCCAAGCTGCGGGTTCCTATAATTCACCCCTCCACTTT. The rearrangement links TRBV3-1 (or the pseudogene TRBV3-2) to TRBJ1-6; no clear D gene. The V end was cut by 1 base, the J end by 1 base, with 8 bases between. Germline V lookup: CDR1 LGHDT, CDR2 YNNKEL (reference sequence). The CDR3 is 16 amino acids.

The V call is TRBV3-1 (or the pseudogene TRBV3-2), the J call TRBJ1-2; 7 bases map to TRBD1. The CDR3 loop spans 16 amino acids. Germline V gene data show CDR1 as LGHDT and CDR2 as YNNKEL (reference sequence). The V gene end was trimmed by 1 base and the J gene end by 4 bases; junction bases not matched to a gene: 9. Here the CDR3 DNA reads TGTGCCAGCAGCCAAGGTTCCGGACAGGCCCGCTATGGCTACACCTTC. Protein sequence: CASSQGSGQARYGYTF.

The chain combines TRBV7-3 with TRBJ1-1; tentative D call: TRBD1 (6 bases). The CDR3 extends over 14 amino acids. Trimming cost V 2 bases and J 1 base, with 8 bases left between them. Germline CDR1 is SGHTA and CDR2 is FQGTGA. For the CDR3, the DNA is TGTGCCAGCAGCTTACAGGGACAGAACACTGAAGCTTTCTTT. Encoded protein: CASSLQGQNTEAFF.

The J gene is TRBJ2-5, the V gene TRBV11-2; D is unresolved. V was trimmed by 6 bases and J by 5 bases, leaving 7 bases between them. Germline V gives CDR1 SGHAT, CDR2 FQNNGV. This CDR3 spans 11 amino acids. Here the CDR3 reads CASRARETQYF. The CDR3 bases are TGTGCCAGCAGGGCGAGGGAGACCCAGTACTTC. The full variable domain, rest sourced from reference TRBV11-2 and TRBJ2-5, is EAGVAQSPRYKIIEKRQSVAFWCNPISGHATLYWYQQILGQGPKLLIQFQNNGVVDDSQLPKDRFSAERLKGVDSTLKIQPAKLEDSAVYLCASRARETQYFGPGTRLLVL.

The chain combines TRBV28 with TRBJ1-6; 7 bases fit TRBD1. Germline trimming cut 6 bases from V and 7 bases from J; bases unmatched to any gene: 18. The CDR3 covers 18 residues. In germline, CDR1 is MDHEN, CDR2 SYDVKM. CDR3 sequence reads: CASSSLPGQRLLNSPLHF. CDR3 sequence (DNA): TGTGCCAGCAGCTCACTCCCGGGACAGCGTTTGTTGAATTCACCCCTCCACTTT.

This clone was seen more than once but under ten times. This rearrangement joins TRBV7-8 to TRBJ2-7, with D unresolved. The CDR3 totals 13 residues. Trimming took off 3 bases at V and 0 bases at J, with 6 bases between the two ends. CDR1 and CDR2 from the germline V gene are SGHVS and FQNEAQ. The CDR3 DNA sequence: TGTGCCAGCAGCTTCCAGGACTCCTACGAGCAGTACTTC. Protein: CASSFQDSYEQYF.

The V gene is TRBV6-5, the J gene TRBJ2-1; tentative D call: TRBD1 (6 bases). CDR3 length: 16 amino acids. V was clipped by 2 bases and J by 8 bases, with 19 bases between them. Germline CDR1 is MNHEY and CDR2 is SVGAGI. CDR3 protein: CASSYREQGVGYEQFF. As DNA, the CDR3 is TGTGCCAGCAGTTACCGAGAACAGGGTGTAGGGTATGAGCAGTTCTTC.

This clone was seen only once. This sequence joins TRBV6-1 and TRBJ1-2; D possibly corresponds to TRBD1 (5 bases). The germline gives CDR1 MNHNS, CDR2 SASEGT. This CDR3 has 13 amino acids. V was shortened by 3 bases and J by 6 bases, with 11 bases between the two germline ends. The CDR3 region is CASSDRRADGYTF. The CDR3 region has the DNA TGTGCCAGCAGTGACCGCAGGGCGGATGGCTACACCTTC.

The chain uses TRBV25-1 and TRBJ2-7; 7 bases match TRBD1. Germline CDR1 reads MGHDK; CDR2 reads SYGVNS. V trimming: 4 bases; J trimming: 5 bases; junction bases outside the gene matches: 2. This CDR3 has 12 residues. DNA of the CDR3: TGTGCCAGCAGTGCGACAGGGAACGAGCAGTACTTC. Its protein product is CASSATGNEQYF.

CDR3 coding DNA: TGTGCCAGCAGCTTAGAGTCTTGGAGGACCGGCGGGGAGCTGTTTTTT. Its translation: CASSLESWRTGGELFF. This rearrangement joins TRBV7-2 to TRBJ2-2; possibly TRBD2 for D (5 bases). The CDR3 extends over 16 amino acids. CDR1 is SGHTA and CDR2 is FQGNSA in the germline V gene. V shed 1 base and J shed 7 bases, with 16 bases lying between them.

This chain connects TRBV5-1 to TRBJ2-1; 8 nucleotides match TRBD2. Looked up from germline, CDR1 is SGHRS and CDR2 is YFSETQ. The CDR3 loop spans 16 amino acids. Trimming cost V 0 bases and J 6 bases; bases outside gene matches: 8. The CDR3 sequence is CASSLANVGGANEQFF. In DNA form, the CDR3 reads TGCGCCAGCAGCTTGGCCAATGTCGGGGGGGCCAATGAGCAGTTCTTC.

The chain joins TRBV19 to TRBJ1-1, with a possible D match to TRBD1 (5 bases). V was shortened by 7 bases and J by 10 bases, with 13 bases between the two germline ends. Germline lookup yields CDR1 LNHDA and CDR2 SQIVND (reference sequence). The length of the CDR3 is 11 residues. CDR3 in amino acids: CASIWGMRAFF. The CDR3 DNA reads as TGTGCCAGTATTTGGGGCATGCGAGCTTTCTTT.

This clone was observed a single time. The rearrangement uses TRBV19 and TRBJ1-6; 10 bases are shared with TRBD1. The CDR3 totals 17 residues. Trimming removed 3 bases from V and 3 bases from J; junction bases left unmatched: 5. CDR1 and CDR2 (germline): LNHDA, SQIVND (reference sequence). The CDR3 reads CASSISGTGVYNSPLHF. In DNA, the CDR3 is TGTGCCAGTAGTATCTCTGGGACAGGGGTCTATAATTCACCCCTCCACTTT.

The chain links TRBV7-2 to TRBJ2-7, with 9 bases fitting TRBD2. Germline V gene lookup returns CDR1 SGHTA and CDR2 FQGNSA. Unmatched junction bases numbered 10, after V lost 5 bases and J lost 2 bases. The CDR3 consists of 16 residues. CDR3 nucleotide sequence: TGTGCCAGCAGCGGACGTTTAGCGGGGGACACCTACGAGCAGTACTTC. Translating it yields CASSGRLAGDTYEQYF.

The V gene is TRBV5-1, the J gene TRBJ2-3, with 16 nucleotides matching TRBD2. The CDR3 is 17 amino acids. After removal of 4 bases from V and 5 bases from J, the junction contained 7 bases not matched to a gene. The germline V gene has CDR1 SGHRS and CDR2 YFSETQ. The CDR3 spells CASSTGTSGGAIDTQYF. CDR3 DNA: TGCGCCAGCAGCACTGGGACTAGCGGGGGGGCGATAGATACGCAGTATTTT.

This sequence joins TRBV3-1 (or the pseudogene TRBV3-2) and TRBJ1-2; D is uncertain. With 4 bases removed from V and 8 bases from J, the gap between germline ends came to 17 bases. Germline CDR1 reads LGHDT; CDR2 reads YNNKEL (reference sequence). The CDR3 extends over 14 amino acids. The CDR3 DNA reads TGTGCCAGCAGCCCGAGTGCTCAGACGGGAGGCTACACCTTC. As protein: CASSPSAQTGGYTF.

In this sample, this clone turned up once. The chain carries TRBV11-3 and TRBJ1-4, with 7 bases fitting TRBD1. With V trimmed by 3 bases and J by 7 bases, 5 bases remained unmatched. Per germline, CDR1 SGHNT and CDR2 YENEEA. CDR3 length equals 14 residues. The CDR3 DNA is TGTGCCAGCAGCTTGCACAGGGGATCTGAAAAACTGTTTTTT. Encoded protein: CASSLHRGSEKLFF.

The rearrangement links TRBV7-9 to TRBJ1-1; no clear D gene. The CDR3 spans 12 residues. Germline-derived CDR1 and CDR2 are SEHNR and FQNEAQ (reference sequence). V shed 4 bases and J shed 7 bases, with 10 bases lying between them. CDR3 bases: TGTGCCAGCAGCTGGACGCGGGGTGAAGCTTTCTTT. Translated, it gives CASSWTRGEAFF.

The chain recombines TRBV6-5 with TRBJ2-1; D is perhaps TRBD1 (6 bases). The CDR3 consists of 12 residues. The V gene lost 11 bases and the J gene lost 6 bases, with 14 bases spanning the gap. Germline CDR1 and CDR2: MNHEY and SVGAGI. CDR3: CASRGSRNEQFF. CDR3 nucleotide sequence: TGTGCCTCGAGGGGGTCCCGCAATGAGCAGTTCTTC.

This chain connects TRBV28 to TRBJ2-1; 8 bases align to TRBD2. Germline loops: CDR1 MDHEN, CDR2 SYDVKM. The CDR3 length is 16 residues. The V segment lost 6 bases and the J segment 3 bases; nucleotides outside the gene matches: 10. The CDR3 spells CASSARGGSGYNEQFF. The CDR3 DNA sequence: TGTGCCAGCAGCGCACGCGGGGGGTCGGGCTACAATGAGCAGTTCTTC.

This clone is a singleton in its sample. Other nucleotide sequences in the sample specify the same CDR3. The chain recombines TRBV29-1 with TRBJ2-5; TRBD2 matches 8 bases. CDR1 is SQVTM and CDR2 is ANQGSEA in the germline V gene. V lost 4 bases, J lost 5 bases, and 6 bases stayed unmatched. The CDR3 sequence is 13 residues long. In DNA, the CDR3 is TGCAGCGTTGGGGCGGGGGGCCAGGAGACCCAGTACTTC. Translating gives CSVGAGGQETQYF.

The J gene is TRBJ2-3, the V gene TRBV14, with D perhaps TRBD2 (5 bases). CDR1 SGHDN and CDR2 FVKESK come from the germline V gene. Trimming stripped 4 bases from V and 4 bases from J, with 12 bases between. The CDR3 is 14 amino acids. CDR3 residues: CASSPNRGADTQYF. The CDR3 coding sequence is TGTGCCAGCAGCCCCAATCGGGGAGCAGATACGCAGTATTTT.

This CDR3 reads CASSITEPTSGGTHTQYF. The CDR3 DNA is TGTGCCAGTAGTATCACAGAGCCGACTAGCGGGGGGACCCATACGCAGTATTTT. V and J are TRBV19 and TRBJ2-3, with TRBD2 identical over 13 bases. CDR1 is LNHDA and CDR2 is SQIVND in the germline V gene (reference sequence). The CDR3 contains 18 residues. V was pared by 3 bases and J by 7 bases, with 13 bases of the junction left unmatched. The full variable domain, its missing parts supplied by reference TRBV19 and TRBJ2-3, is DGGITQSPKYLFRKEGQNVTLSCEQNLNHDAMYWYRQDPGQGLRLIYYSQIVNDFQKGDIAEGYSVSREKKESFPLTVTSAQKNPTAFYLCASSITEPTSGGTHTQYFGPGTRLTVL.

CDR3 nucleotide sequence: TGTGCCAGCAGCTCAGGACAGGGGGGAGCTGAAGCTTTCTTT. This translates into CASSSGQGGAEAFF. The V and J genes are TRBV11-2 and TRBJ1-1, with 10 bases lining up with TRBD1. CDR1 and CDR2 from the germline V gene are SGHAT and FQNNGV. The CDR3 is 14 residues long. Trimming cost V 4 bases and J 6 bases; bases outside gene matches: 5. Full variable domain (remainder filled in from reference TRBV11-2 and TRBJ1-1): EAGVAQSPRYKIIEKRQSVAFWCNPISGHATLYWYQQILGQGPKLLIQFQNNGVVDDSQLPKDRFSAERLKGVDSTLKIQPAKLEDSAVYLCASSSGQGGAEAFFGQGTRLTVV.

The chain has TRBV28 and TRBJ1-4; the D gene is possibly TRBD1 (5 bases). The V and J ends lost 5 bases and 5 bases respectively, with 12 bases between them. This CDR3 is built from 14 residues. Germline CDR1 is MDHEN and CDR2 is SYDVKM. CDR3 DNA sequence: TGTGCCAGCAGTCCTCCGGGGGGGAATGAAAAACTGTTTTTT. As protein: CASSPPGGNEKLFF.

The chain combines TRBV3-1 (or the pseudogene TRBV3-2) with TRBJ2-2; 13 positions agree with TRBD2. CDR3 length: 16 residues. Unmatched junction bases numbered 3, after V lost 8 bases and J lost 0 bases. Germline V gene sequence: CDR1 LGHDT, CDR2 YNNKEL (reference sequence). The CDR3 loop is CASRLAGGSNTGELFF. The CDR3 region has the DNA TGTGCCAGCCGACTAGCGGGGGGCTCGAACACCGGGGAGCTGTTTTTT.

The chain has TRBV4-2 and TRBJ1-5, with D maybe TRBD1 (6 bases). The CDR3 is made up of 15 amino acids. Trimming took 0 bases from V and 5 from J, leaving 11 bases between them. From germline, CDR1 is LGHNA and CDR2 YNFKEQ. CDR3 loop: CASSQDGRGDQPQHF. For the CDR3, the DNA is TGTGCCAGCAGCCAAGATGGCAGGGGCGATCAGCCCCAGCATTTT.

This clone was detected a few times. The chain has TRBV10-3 and TRBJ2-7; 7 positions match TRBD1. CDR1 and CDR2 (germline): ENHRY, SYGVKD. The CDR3 has 16 residues. Germline trimming cut 0 bases from V and 2 bases from J; bases unmatched to any gene: 7. CDR3 residues: CAISESRDSLAYEQYF. CDR3 in DNA: TGTGCCATCAGTGAGTCGAGGGACAGTTTAGCCTACGAGCAGTACTTC.